The rows below give T cell receptor beta chains drawn from one sample of a study of blood T cell repertoires in COVID-19. This table comes from immunoSEQ multiplex PCR, and its TCRdb copy is limited to in-frame clones, with some not included. The table lists over 140,000 clones, about 80% of them singletons. Source material: peripheral blood. These receptors all stem from a woman aged 60-70 years with acute or convalescent COVID-19. Both conserved end residues are part of each CDR3. A D gene is named only where the DNA matches it firmly. Some rows mark clone size as missing; the rest say once, few, many or name a class of expanded clone.

D gene: NA; V gene: TRBV21-1; J gene: TRBJ1-1; clone size: NA; CDR3 DNA: TGTGCCAGCAGCAAAGGACGCCTATCGGGCACTGAAGCTTTCTTT; CDR3 protein: CASSKGRLSGTEAFF
D gene: NA; V gene: TRBV6-6; J gene: TRBJ1-1; clone size: NA; CDR3 DNA: TGTGCCAGCAGTTACTCGGTGGGAGTGGACACTGAAGCTTTCTTT; CDR3 protein: CASSYSVGVDTEAFF
D gene: NA; V gene: TRBV18; J gene: TRBJ2-7; clone size: NA; CDR3 DNA: TGTGCCAGCTCACCCCAGGTGGCTTCGGGGTACGAGCAGTACTTC; CDR3 protein: CASSPQVASGYEQYF
D gene: TRBD1; V gene: TRBV28; J gene: TRBJ1-2; clone size: NA; CDR3 DNA: TGTGCCAGCAGGGGACAGGGGCGGAGTGGCTACACCTTC; CDR3 protein: CASRGQGRSGYTF
D gene: TRBD1; V gene: TRBV19; J gene: TRBJ1-5; clone size: NA; CDR3 DNA: TGTGCCAGTAGTATAGGAGGGGGACAGGGAAGTCAGCCCCAGCATTTT; CDR3 protein: CASSIGGGQGSQPQHF
D gene: TRBD1; V gene: TRBV7-9; J gene: TRBJ2-1; clone size: NA; CDR3 DNA: TGTGCCAGCACCTCAGGGGGTTTTTACAATGAGCAGTTCTTC; CDR3 protein: CASTSGGFYNEQFF
D gene: TRBD2; V gene: TRBV29-1; J gene: TRBJ2-1; clone size: NA; CDR3 DNA: TGCAGCGTTGAGAAGCGGGAGGCCTCCTACAATGAGCAGTTCTTC; CDR3 protein: CSVEKREASYNEQFF
D gene: NA; V gene: TRBV19; J gene: TRBJ2-6; clone size: few; CDR3 DNA: TGTGCCAGTACCAACAGGGATGCTGGGGCCAACGTCCTGACTTTC; CDR3 protein: CASTNRDAGANVLTF
D gene: NA; V gene: TRBV2; J gene: TRBJ1-3; clone size: NA; CDR3 DNA: TGTGCCAGCAGTGAAGGGGCTTCTGGAAACACCATATATTTT; CDR3 protein: CASSEGASGNTIYF
D gene: TRBD2; V gene: TRBV5-1; J gene: TRBJ2-4; clone size: NA; CDR3 DNA: TGCGCCAGCAGGCCGGTAGCGGGAGTGGTGGACATTCAGTACTTC; CDR3 protein: CASRPVAGVVDIQYF
D gene: TRBD1; V gene: TRBV9; J gene: TRBJ1-2; clone size: NA; CDR3 DNA: TGTGCCAGCAGCCGCACCGGGACAGGGGTTGGGAATGGCTACACCTTC; CDR3 protein: CASSRTGTGVGNGYTF
D gene: TRBD1; V gene: TRBV5-6; J gene: TRBJ1-2; clone size: few; CDR3 DNA: TGTGCCAGCAGCCTCGGGGACAGAGTCTATGGCTACACCTTC; CDR3 protein: CASSLGDRVYGYTF
D gene: NA; V gene: TRBV5-6; J gene: TRBJ1-2; clone size: NA; CDR3 DNA: TGTGCCAGCAGCTTGATGCAACAGGCATATGGCTACACCTTC; CDR3 protein: CASSLMQQAYGYTF
D gene: TRBD2; V gene: TRBV19; J gene: TRBJ2-3; clone size: NA; CDR3 DNA: TGTGCCAGTATTCGGACTAGCGGGAGTGGAGATACGCAGTATTTT; CDR3 protein: CASIRTSGSGDTQYF
D gene: NA; V gene: TRBV28; J gene: TRBJ2-3; clone size: NA; CDR3 DNA: TGTGCCAGCCGGGACACCAACACAGATACGCAGTATTTT; CDR3 protein: CASRDTNTDTQYF
D gene: TRBD1; V gene: TRBV11-3; J gene: TRBJ1-1; clone size: NA; CDR3 DNA: TGTGCCAGCAGCGATCCGGTACAGGGGCGCACTGAAGCTTTCTTT; CDR3 protein: CASSDPVQGRTEAFF
D gene: TRBD1; V gene: TRBV19; J gene: TRBJ1-2; clone size: NA; CDR3 DNA: TGTGCCACCGGAACAGGGGTTGGCTACACCTTC; CDR3 protein: CATGTGVGYTF
D gene: NA; V gene: TRBV28; J gene: TRBJ1-2; clone size: once; CDR3 DNA: TGTGCCAGCAGTTCGGGGAGCGTCGGAGGCTACACCTTC; CDR3 protein: CASSSGSVGGYTF
D gene: NA; V gene: TRBV20-1; J gene: TRBJ2-1; clone size: NA; CDR3 DNA: TGCAGTGCTAGTATAGCGGCCCTCTACAATGAGCAGTTCTTC; CDR3 protein: CSASIAALYNEQFF
D gene: TRBD2; V gene: TRBV6-2/TRBV6-3; J gene: TRBJ2-7; clone size: NA; CDR3 DNA: TGTGCCAGCAGTATAGCGGGACCCGCTTACGAGCAGTACTTC; CDR3 protein: CASSIAGPAYEQYF
D gene: NA; V gene: TRBV30; J gene: TRBJ2-7; clone size: NA; CDR3 DNA: TGTGCCTGCCTCGGGATGGCGAGCGAGCAGTACTTC; CDR3 protein: CACLGMASEQYF
D gene: TRBD1; V gene: TRBV20-1; J gene: TRBJ1-2; clone size: NA; CDR3 DNA: TGCAGTGCTAGTGGGCCGGGACAGGGAGTTGCGGGGGGCTACACCTTC; CDR3 protein: CSASGPGQGVAGGYTF
D gene: TRBD1; V gene: TRBV19; J gene: TRBJ2-5; clone size: NA; CDR3 DNA: TGTGCCAGTAGTACCCGGACAGGGGAGACCCAGTACTTC; CDR3 protein: CASSTRTGETQYF
D gene: TRBD1; V gene: TRBV5-1; J gene: TRBJ1-5; clone size: few; CDR3 DNA: TGCGCCAGCAGCTTGGGGGACAGCGTTAGCAATCAGCCCCAGCATTTT; CDR3 protein: CASSLGDSVSNQPQHF
D gene: NA; V gene: TRBV7-9; J gene: TRBJ2-1; clone size: NA; CDR3 DNA: TGTGCCAGCAGCTTAGCGACACATGAGCAGTTCTTC; CDR3 protein: CASSLATHEQFF
D gene: TRBD1; V gene: TRBV28; J gene: TRBJ1-5; clone size: NA; CDR3 DNA: TGTGCCAGCACCAAAGCACAGGGGTCGGGGCCCCAGCATTTT; CDR3 protein: CASTKAQGSGPQHF
D gene: TRBD1; V gene: TRBV15; J gene: TRBJ2-1; clone size: NA; CDR3 DNA: TGTGCCACCAGCATTCGGGACAGGGGGCGAAATGAGCAGTTCTTC; CDR3 protein: CATSIRDRGRNEQFF
D gene: TRBD1; V gene: TRBV7-2; J gene: TRBJ2-7; clone size: NA; CDR3 DNA: TGTGCCAGCAGCTTATCAGTGACAGGGTTGTACGAGCAGTACTTC; CDR3 protein: CASSLSVTGLYEQYF
D gene: NA; V gene: TRBV7-9; J gene: TRBJ1-4; clone size: once; CDR3 DNA: TGTGCCAGCAGCTGGGGGCAAGGTGAAAAACTGTTTTTT; CDR3 protein: CASSWGQGEKLFF
D gene: NA; V gene: TRBV14; J gene: TRBJ1-2; clone size: NA; CDR3 DNA: TGTGCCAGCAGCACCAACGCTAAACAGGGAAGGCAGTACGATACAAACGGCTACACCTTC; CDR3 protein: CASSTNAKQGRQYDTNGYTF
D gene: TRBD2; V gene: TRBV6-6; J gene: TRBJ2-3; clone size: NA; CDR3 DNA: TGTGCCAGCAGCCCGTCGGCAGCGGGAGGCCCAGATACGCAGTATTTT; CDR3 protein: CASSPSAAGGPDTQYF
D gene: NA; V gene: TRBV7-2; J gene: TRBJ2-7; clone size: NA; CDR3 DNA: TGTGCCAGCAGCTTGAAGGTCCGGACAGATGACACACTCGCCTACGAGCAGTACTTC; CDR3 protein: CASSLKVRTDDTLAYEQYF
D gene: NA; V gene: TRBV27; J gene: TRBJ2-4; clone size: NA; CDR3 DNA: TGTGCCAGCAGTTTTTCCCCTACGGACATTCAGTACTTC; CDR3 protein: CASSFSPTDIQYF
D gene: NA; V gene: TRBV9; J gene: TRBJ1-5; clone size: NA; CDR3 DNA: TGTGCCAGCAGCGCTGACTCTTACCCCTATCAGCCCCAGCATTTT; CDR3 protein: CASSADSYPYQPQHF
D gene: TRBD1; V gene: TRBV28; J gene: TRBJ1-2; clone size: few; CDR3 DNA: TGTGCCAGCAGATCCGGGACAGGGCAATACTATGGCTACACCTTC; CDR3 protein: CASRSGTGQYYGYTF
D gene: NA; V gene: TRBV20-1; J gene: TRBJ2-1; clone size: NA; CDR3 DNA: TGCAGTGCTCCCCGCCTGGCCGAGCAGTTCTTC; CDR3 protein: CSAPRLAEQFF
D gene: NA; V gene: TRBV30; J gene: TRBJ2-1; clone size: NA; CDR3 DNA: TGTGCCTGGAGTAGGGACTGGGACAATGAGCAGTTCTTC; CDR3 protein: CAWSRDWDNEQFF
D gene: NA; V gene: TRBV25-1; J gene: TRBJ1-1; clone size: NA; CDR3 DNA: TGTGCCAGCAGTGAATCAAGGAAGGGGCTCAGCAGTGAAGCTTTCTTT; CDR3 protein: CASSESRKGLSSEAFF
D gene: TRBD1; V gene: TRBV28; J gene: TRBJ1-4; clone size: NA; CDR3 DNA: TGTGCCAGCAGTTTCGTGACAGGGGTAAATGAAAAACTGTTTTTT; CDR3 protein: CASSFVTGVNEKLFF
D gene: TRBD2; V gene: TRBV6-2/TRBV6-3; J gene: TRBJ2-1; clone size: NA; CDR3 DNA: TGTGCCAGCAGTTTCCCCCGGCTAGCGGGAATGAATGAGCAGTTCTTC; CDR3 protein: CASSFPRLAGMNEQFF
D gene: NA; V gene: TRBV27; J gene: TRBJ2-1; clone size: NA; CDR3 DNA: TGTGCCAGCAGTCAAACTAGGGAACCCTACAATGAGCAGTTCTTC; CDR3 protein: CASSQTREPYNEQFF
D gene: NA; V gene: TRBV5-1; J gene: TRBJ2-5; clone size: NA; CDR3 DNA: TGCGCCAGCGCCCGACAGGGGAGGGGGGAGACCCAGTACTTC; CDR3 protein: CASARQGRGETQYF
D gene: NA; V gene: TRBV7-9; J gene: TRBJ1-1; clone size: NA; CDR3 DNA: TGTGCCAGCAGCGTGACTAACAGGGACCCTGAAGCTTTCTTT; CDR3 protein: CASSVTNRDPEAFF
D gene: TRBD1; V gene: TRBV24-1; J gene: TRBJ2-5; clone size: NA; CDR3 DNA: TGTGCCACCAGTGATCCCTGGGACAGGGGAAAAGAGACCCAGTACTTC; CDR3 protein: CATSDPWDRGKETQYF
D gene: TRBD1; V gene: TRBV6-2/TRBV6-3; J gene: TRBJ1-6; clone size: NA; CDR3 DNA: TGTGCCAGCAGTCGGACAGGGAGAAGTTCACCCCTCCACTTT; CDR3 protein: CASSRTGRSSPLHF
D gene: TRBD2; V gene: TRBV2; J gene: TRBJ2-1; clone size: NA; CDR3 DNA: TGTGCCAGCAGTGGGGGGGGACTAGCGGGAGGGAACTCCTACAATGAGCAGTTCTTC; CDR3 protein: CASSGGGLAGGNSYNEQFF
D gene: NA; V gene: TRBV29-1; J gene: TRBJ1-2; clone size: NA; CDR3 DNA: TGCAGCGTTGTCTCAGACTCTGGCTACACCTTC; CDR3 protein: CSVVSDSGYTF
D gene: NA; V gene: TRBV18; J gene: TRBJ2-7; clone size: NA; CDR3 DNA: TGTGCCAGCTCACCAAGTAGGGGTCGAAACGAGCAGTACTTC; CDR3 protein: CASSPSRGRNEQYF
D gene: TRBD1; V gene: TRBV6-2/TRBV6-3; J gene: TRBJ1-5; clone size: once; CDR3 DNA: TGTGCCAGCAGTTACTTCCTGGGACAGCCCCCCAATCAGCCCCAGCATTTT; CDR3 protein: CASSYFLGQPPNQPQHF